The source of this T cell receptor beta chain is a study of shared clonotypes between healthy human individuals. Here immunoSEQ multiplex PCR was the method, and the copy in TCRdb shows in-frame clones only, minus some. Of roughly 760,000 clones in the sample, roughly 70% were seen once. The germline V gene has CDR1 MNHEY and CDR2 SVGAGI. V lost 6 bases, J lost 4 bases, and 9 bases stayed unmatched. CDR3 length: 15 residues. There were no recent acute infections or vaccinations among the donors, who were healthy HIV-negative adults. Division of CD4+ cells produced a CD45RA+ naive subset and a CD45RA-negative memory subset.

The sample was memory CD4+ T cells sorted from blood. Subset noted: CD45RA-negative fraction. The J gene is TRBJ1-3, the V gene TRBV6-5, with 7 nucleotides matching TRBD1. This receptor was taken from a woman aged 25 to 45 in good health. CDR3 DNA sequence: TGTGCCAGCAGGAAAACCGGGACAGCAGGAAACACCATATATTTT. Its translation is CASRKTGTAGNTIYF.